This T cell receptor beta chain came from a study of Tregs in tolerant kidney transplant recipients (dated by TCRdb to between 2017 and 2020). Context from the whole study: The transplants used related donors along with nonmyeloablative bone marrow transplantation, and in the human trials mixed chimerism was transient. The study applied TCRbeta sequencing to find donor-specific regulatory T cells before combined kidney and bone marrow transplantation and then followed those same cells after transplant.

Note on this clone: Its antigen is currently not known. There are no base qualities to consult, and no much larger clone falls within one base.

What the authors observed across the whole study: For some patients the PCR primers changed over time, which made it impossible to compare the samples from those patients at the nucleotide level. The most biologically relevant and donor-specific TCRbeta repertoire appeared to be identified by expanding Tregs with activated donor B cells. The study was constrained by small patient numbers, and validation of the findings is required in larger populations and under other immunosuppression protocols. Biological reproducibility was not directly addressed, though technical replication error appeared minimal. In tolerant patients, donor-specific Tregs expanded more than Tregs overall, which suggests antigen-driven rather than nonspecific expansion.

Genomic DNA was extracted from sorted cells with the QIAGEN DNeasy Blood and Tissue Kit for TCRbeta CDR3 sequencing. High-throughput TCRbeta CDR3 sequencing, which included PCR amplification with bias correction and internal controls, was done commercially through immunoSEQ. Concerning the study's data processing: Unique productive TCRbeta sequences were defined by CDR3 nucleotide sequence when primers matched and otherwise by CDR3 amino acid sequence together with Vbeta and Jbeta genes. Sorting error was corrected by removing sequences shared between sorted populations at a frequency ratio of 2:1 or less, and the remaining shared sequences were assigned to the higher population. Sequences were defined as donor-reactive when expanded at least 5-fold in CFSE-low cells versus unstimulated cells and present at a frequency of at least 0.01% in CFSE-low cells. Jensen-Shannon divergence calculated on the top 100 TCRbeta sequences ranked by frequency was used to measure repertoire divergence. For samples with multiple sequencing runs, sorting error was corrected separately for each run before the runs were pooled. TCRdb's version of the immuneACCESS table is confined to in-frame rearrangements and falls short of the full clone set. An unresolved V gene accounts for under half of the shortfall where checked; the remainder is of unknown origin. The V and J calls and clone size come from that table; D and trimming were worked out from the DNA. The sample has about 100,000 clones on record, approximately 94% of them singletons. The top ten clones comprise approximately 0.5% of the sample.

The time point label corresponds to: blood sample drawn before combined kidney and bone marrow transplant. Thawed PBMCs were FACS-sorted into unstimulated Tregs (CD4+CD25+CD127-), CD4+ non-Tregs (CD4+CD25-), CD4 cells and CD8 cells. Patients were 4 combined kidney and bone marrow transplant recipients from the ITN036ST trial, and only these trial subjects had samples available. Healthy control blood was processed by Ficoll density gradient to PBMCs and cryopreserved; patient PBMCs were collected before and after transplant. The clonotype originates from a human donor who received a combined kidney and bone marrow transplant. The source was CD4+ T cells from blood, collected before the transplant.

The DNA sequence reads TGTGCCAGCAGCTTAAGTGGGACTTCTACTTACAATGAGCAGTTCTTC. Its translation reads: CASSLSGTSTYNEQFF. The rearrangement joined TRBV7-3 to TRBJ2-1, and the D gene may be TRBD2, 6 bases matching. The CDR3 runs 16 amino acids, cysteine and phenylalanine included. Only the CDR3 part of the read is kept: 48 bases, read in frame from the first base. The germline V gene provides CDR1 SGHTA and CDR2 FQGTGA. At the junction V is shortened by 1 base and J by 4 bases, with 14 bases in between.